This T cell receptor (beta chain) was identified during a study of cytomegalovirus exposure and HLA in healthy donors listed by TCRdb under 2017. Describing the broader study: An earlier analysis of roughly 500 of the donors reported under 300 Gb of sequence data and 95 million to 130 million unique TCR beta sequences obtained from some 170 million T cells. An early release that covered fewer than 800 HLA-typed donors contained approximately 290 gigabases of sequencing data and 80 million or so unique TCR sequences. The genetic ancestry cluster associated with self-reported Caucasian donors included roughly four fifths of the 300 to 450 genotyped donors. The aim of the study was to test whether cataloging public T cell receptors could identify signatures of past pathogen exposure. The study used immunosequencing to profile the T cell repertoires of several hundred subjects and linked those repertoires to cytomegalovirus serostatus. Along with the approximately 670-subject first cohort, a separate validation cohort of 120 different subjects was used. To predict cytomegalovirus infection status, the study brought together high-throughput TCR immunosequencing, statistical association of individual TCRs with disease status, and machine learning. In a later analysis, previously published TCR beta repertoires from fewer than 750 donors were re-analyzed and high-resolution HLA genotyping was added so that TCR occurrence patterns could be studied. In the later analysis, no new phenotypic data were used to find candidate immune exposures; instead, reliance was placed on TCR beta sequences and their occurrence across donors. To decide whether each TCR beta V gene segment behaved as functional or pseudogenic, an earlier analysis of some 600 of the donors relied on high-throughput TCR beta sequencing. Alongside the repertoire data, information on donor age, sex, ethnicity and CMV serostatus was compiled. A later genetic analysis took genome-wide SNP genotypes for about 65% of the 666 donors and used that subset as a discovery cohort. All discovery cohort repertoires had been generated on a single sequencing platform. HLA typing covered class I and class II loci at four-digit resolution. The number of typed donors differed by locus: roughly 620-640 for A, B, C, DRB1 and DQB1; approximately 530 for DQA1; some 590 for DPA1; and roughly 490 for DPB1. Roughly five DR-DQ haplotypes were handled as single units for association and clustering because linkage in the cohort was strong. Among almost 400 genotyped donors of the cohort, an average of approximately 240,000 unique TCR beta nucleotide sequences were sequenced per donor, roughly 18% of them non-productive. Findings and caveats that apply to the study as a whole: In the study, some 180 TCR beta chains were listed as associated with cytomegalovirus. In this cohort, only TCR beta chains were sequenced, and detectable features were limited by the absence of alpha or paired-chain data. A cluster of highly shared sequence variants was judged likely to represent a technical artifact of the sequencing pipeline. Correlated functional status among segregating V segments might reflect linkage disequilibrium, but an unknown experimental factor could not be ruled out. In a later analysis, HLA-associated TCR beta chains were found to be more clonally expanded and to have lower generation probabilities than equally common non-associated chains. Strong co-occurrence of HLA alleles, especially DR and DQ, made assigning TCR associations to individual alleles difficult. CMV serostatus was the only immune exposure information available for the cohort. A further reported finding was that TCR beta sequences accurately predicted the HLA-A and HLA-B alleles for most subjects in the first cohort. Presence/absence analyses assumed roughly uniform sequencing depth across donors, an assumption that may not hold. Because HLA typing was missing for some donors at each locus, association tests included only the typed subset. In a later analysis, TCR association rates were found to vary across HLA loci, with the most associated TCRs seen for DRB1 alleles and the fewest for HLA-C alleles. A later analysis associated 15,000 to 20,000 TCR beta sequences with specific HLA alleles at a false discovery rate of 0.05. Most TCR sequences were observed very rarely across donors, whereas some public TCRs were present in many individuals. Compared with the 666-donor mean, donors in an Asian-associated ancestry cluster had fewer N-insertions in productive TCRs, according to a later genetic analysis. The authors suggested that the approach could potentially be extended to other disease states and immunological phenotypes. Some IMGT-functional V segments, including TRBV6-2 and TRBV6-3, could not be distinguished by the 87-base-pair reads and were therefore excluded. A later analysis reported that several top co-occurrence clusters appeared linked to parvovirus B19, influenza, CMV and Epstein-Barr virus. Because counts were too low, 15 to 20 rarely observed V segments, including chromosome 9 orphons, were left out of the earlier analysis of about 620 of the donors. The classifier was reported to diagnose cytomegalovirus status with high specificity and sensitivity in both the original cohort and the validation cohort. A later genetic analysis associated a missense DCLRE1C variant with V-gene and J-gene trimming of TCR beta chains, and an independent cohort replicated the association. In vitro tests confirmed that three of the cytomegalovirus-associated TCR beta chains recognize cytomegalovirus antigens. According to a later analysis, most CMV-associated TCR beta chains appeared to be HLA-restricted, and the HLA associations seemed to be driven largely by CMV exposure. Broadly in line with IMGT annotations, most TCR beta V segments showed up in productive rearrangements about 87% or about 30% of the time in an earlier analysis of under 700 of the donors.

Inclusive of the bounding cysteine and phenylalanine, the CDR3 is 14 residues long. Just the 42-base CDR3 DNA is kept, in frame starting at base 1. The germline V gene specifies MNHNS as CDR1 and SASEGT as CDR2. The V and J ends are trimmed by 6 bases and 6 bases, leaving 15 bases between them. Concerning this clone: The target of this receptor is not known. No base quality information exists; no much larger clone differs at one position.

Preparation of the library involved the immunoSEQ multiplex PCR assay. A mixture of 60 forward primers for TCR Vbeta segments and 13 reverse primers for TCR Jbeta segments was used in the multiplex PCR. A multiplex PCR assay on genomic DNA amplified the CDR3 region of rearranged TCR beta genes. On the Illumina HiSeq System, the amplified TCR beta libraries were sequenced as 87-base-pair reads. The paper's data handling went like this. In a later analysis, some 80 million unique TCR beta chains were counted across the roughly 670 repertoires, and roughly 11 million of these chains were shared by at least two donors. A nearest-neighbor algorithm error-corrected the raw reads and collapsed the reads into unique sequences, merging closely related sequences to remove PCR and sequencing errors. V, D and J gene segments were assigned by aligning CDR3 sequences to IMGT reference sequences. For a sequence to be retained, a match of at least six nucleotides to both a V gene segment and a J gene segment was required. A rearrangement was called productive if the CDR3 had no stop codons and remained in frame with V and J, and every other rearrangement was called non-productive. Following IMGT convention, CDR3 was defined as the stretch from the second conserved V-encoded cysteine to the conserved J-encoded phenylalanine. The earlier analysis of a few hundred of the donors excluded any sequence lacking an unambiguous match to a single V gene segment. An earlier analysis of 587 of the donors classified V segments as functional when productive rearrangements were above 56.7% and as segregating when the standard deviation between donors was above 5%. A statistical classification framework was built for diagnosing cytomegalovirus status from the catalog of TCR beta chain sequences. In a later analysis, TCR nucleotide sequences were compared against IMGT/GENE-DB human TR gene sequences so that V and J genes could be assigned. The TCRdist pipeline was used in a later analysis to assign CDR3 sequences and most-parsimonious VDJ recombination scenarios. In a later analysis, every TCR beta chain was defined by the combination of its CDR3 amino acid sequence and its V-gene family, and reads without a unique V-gene family were dropped. As a way to deal with suspected cross-contamination and a sequencing artifact, a later analysis dropped under 600 nucleotide sequences that were highly shared and had low generation probability. In a later analysis, a clonal expansion index was calculated for each public chain from normalized within-repertoire ranks of inferred template counts. Generation probabilities in a later analysis came from a VDJ recombination model fitted to out-of-frame rearrangements, and those results were checked against IGoR. A later analysis scored TCR-TCR, TCR-HLA and TCR-CMV co-occurrence with hypergeometric tests, applying a repertoire-size bias correction to TCR pairs. A later analysis estimated false discovery rates by permuting HLA or CMV assignments 20 times. In a later analysis, co-occurring TCRs were grouped with DBSCAN, and TCRdist sequence similarity was added when clustering was performed within HLA-allele-positive subsets. Repertoires with fewer than 30,000 or more than 120,000 public chains, plus five repertoires with anomalous nucleotide sharing, were excluded from co-occurrence clustering. TCRdb obtained this table from immuneACCESS and retained in-frame rearrangements with V and J assigned. These tables miss some clones; where compared with another copy, unresolved V genes account for less than half of the shortfall, and the remainder is unexplained. For V, J and clone size, that table is used; D and trimming come from the DNA. The sample table shows around 140,000 clones, and about 80% are seen once. The ten top clones hold roughly 2.9% of the sample.

The cohort consisted of 666 healthy bone marrow donors. All cohort members were sampled while nominally healthy, although unrecorded immune exposures were likely present. The donor was CMV seronegative and was included in the group of several hundred seronegative cohort members. A peripheral blood sample was collected from each donor, and TCR beta sequencing was performed on peripheral blood mononuclear cells. The Qiagen DNeasy Blood Extraction Kit was used to extract genomic DNA from the blood cell samples. The sample taken for sequencing was PBMCs. The chain is encoded by TRBV6-1 joined to TRBJ1-5; TRBD1 is a possible D gene, resting on 5 matching bases. The receptor's source is a female donor in good health and CMV-seronegative. The sequence in DNA is TGTGCCAGCAGCCCCCCGGGGGTTAGTCAGCCCCAGCATTTT. It encodes CASSPPGVSQPQHF.